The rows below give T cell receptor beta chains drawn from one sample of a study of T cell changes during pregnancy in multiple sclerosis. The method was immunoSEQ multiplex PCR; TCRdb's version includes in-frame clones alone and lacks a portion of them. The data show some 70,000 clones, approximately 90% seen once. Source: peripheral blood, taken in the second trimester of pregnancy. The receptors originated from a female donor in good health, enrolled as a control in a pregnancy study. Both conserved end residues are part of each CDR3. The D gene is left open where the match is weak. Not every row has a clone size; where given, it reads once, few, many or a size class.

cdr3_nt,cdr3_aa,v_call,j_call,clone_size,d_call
TGTGCCAGCAGTGAGGGGGCAGGGGGTTATGGCTACACCTTC,CASSEGAGGYGYTF,TRBV6-1,TRBJ1-2,NA,TRBD1
TGTGCCAGCTCACCAACCCGGACAGAAAACTACGAGCAGTACTTC,CASSPTRTENYEQYF,TRBV18,TRBJ2-7,NA,NA
TGCAGCCTGCGGGTAAACTATGGCTACACCTTC,CSLRVNYGYTF,TRBV20-1,TRBJ1-2,NA,NA
TGCGCCAGCAGCTTGACATACCTTTCACCCCTCCACTTT,CASSLTYLSPLHF,TRBV5-1,TRBJ1-6,few,NA
TGTGCCAGCAGCTTAGTTGGAGGGTTTGGTGAAAAACTGTTTTTT,CASSLVGGFGEKLFF,TRBV11-2,TRBJ1-4,NA,NA
TGTGCCTGGAGTGTAGGTCGCGGGGGACACTACGAGCAGTACTTC,CAWSVGRGGHYEQYF,TRBV30,TRBJ2-7,once,NA
TGTGCCAGTAGTCAGACAGGCGGAAATTCACCCCTCCACTTT,CASSQTGGNSPLHF,TRBV19,TRBJ1-6,NA,NA
TGTGCCAGCAGCCCTTGGGGACAGTCTAATGAAAAACTGTTTTTT,CASSPWGQSNEKLFF,TRBV6-1,TRBJ1-4,NA,TRBD1
TGTGCCAGCAGTTCATGGGGGACTAGCGGGGGGCCAGATACGCAGTATTTT,CASSSWGTSGGPDTQYF,TRBV27,TRBJ2-3,NA,TRBD2
TGTGCCAGCAGCGTAGGACTAGTAGTTGAGGATACGCAGTATTTT,CASSVGLVVEDTQYF,TRBV9,TRBJ2-3,once,NA
TGCGCCAGCAGCCAAGGCCACGGACAGGCCTTCTATGGCTACACCTTC,CASSQGHGQAFYGYTF,TRBV4-3,TRBJ1-2,NA,TRBD1